Presented here are 14 T cell receptor beta chains from one specimen sequenced in a study of blood T cell repertoires in COVID-19 (dated by TCRdb to about 2020). The protocol used for the library was the immunoSEQ multiplex PCR assay. TCRdb carries this immuneACCESS record with in-frame sequences only. Its versions omit some clonotypes, under half of them owing to an unresolved V gene in the studies checked, with the rest unexplained. This sample holds around 140,000 clones; roughly nine tenths were observed only once. The ten largest clones add up to about 1.5% of the sample. Sequenced material: peripheral blood. The receptors were gathered from a human donor in a cohort sampled during active COVID-19.

The count of this clone is one. The rearrangement joins TRBV6-5 to TRBJ2-3; TRBD2 matches at 11 bases. Trimming removed 6 bases from V and 4 bases from J; junction bases left unmatched: 6. From germline, CDR1 is MNHEY and CDR2 SVGAGI. The CDR3 runs 15 residues. The CDR3 nucleotides read TGTGCCAGCAGAATACTAGCGGGGGTAGCAGATACGCAGTATTTT. Translation gives CASRILAGVADTQYF.

The gene calls are TRBV7-9 and TRBJ2-6; D remains unclear. From germline, CDR1 is SEHNR and CDR2 FQNEAQ (reference sequence). Trimming shortened V by 6 bases and J by 2 bases, and 8 bases separated the two germline ends. The CDR3 covers 14 residues. CDR3 protein: CASRNLPGANVLTF. The CDR3 DNA sequence: TGTGCCAGCAGAAATCTCCCTGGGGCCAACGTCCTGACTTTC.

V is TRBV2 and J is TRBJ2-7, with a tentative D call TRBD1 (5 bases). Between the trimmed V and J ends, which lost 7 bases and 1 base, there was a span of 17 bases. The CDR3 contains 15 residues. CDR1 and CDR2 from the germline V gene are SNHLY and FYNNEI. DNA for the CDR3: TGTGCCAGCATGGGGCCAATAACAGGTTCCTACGAGCAGTACTTC. Translated: CASMGPITGSYEQYF.

V and J are TRBV7-2 and TRBJ2-1; 9 bases align to TRBD1. The V and J ends lost 3 bases and 9 bases, in that order; junction bases with no gene match: 6. The CDR3 loop spans 14 amino acids. Germline lookup yields CDR1 SGHTA and CDR2 FQGNSA. The chain's CDR3 is CASSFNRGQSEQFF. In DNA, the CDR3 is TGTGCCAGCAGCTTTAACAGGGGGCAATCTGAGCAGTTCTTC.

J is TRBJ1-2 and V is TRBV12-3 or TRBV12-4; tentatively, D is TRBD1 (5 bases). The V end lost 9 bases, the J end lost 3 bases, and 14 bases lay between the germline ends. CDR3 length: 13 residues. For the CDR3, the DNA is TGTGCCAGTGCAGGGCCCAGCTACTATGGCTACACCTTC. Protein product: CASAGPSYYGYTF.

This clone was observed a few times. The chain recombines TRBV4-1 with TRBJ2-2; weak D call: TRBD2 (6 bases). This CDR3 region has 16 residues. Trimming shortened V by 0 bases and J by 6 bases, and 14 bases separated the two germline ends. Per the germline V gene, CDR1 is MGHRA and CDR2 is YSYEKL. The CDR3 nucleotides read TGCGCCAGCAGCCAAGATCGCTTCAGGAGGGCCGGGGAGCTGTTTTTT. This translates into CASSQDRFRRAGELFF.

The chain couples TRBV6-2 or TRBV6-3 to TRBJ1-2, with D perhaps TRBD1 (5 bases). Between the trimmed V and J ends, which lost 2 bases and 3 bases, there was a span of 19 bases. Germline CDR1 MNHEY, CDR2 SVGEGT. The CDR3 sequence is 17 residues long. This CDR3 reads CASSYLFRTNYDYGYTF. Written as DNA, the CDR3 is TGTGCCAGCAGTTACCTCTTTAGGACAAATTACGACTATGGCTACACCTTC.

The gene calls are TRBV24-1 and TRBJ2-5, with 9 positions matching TRBD2. The CDR3 consists of 15 residues. The germline V gene encodes CDR1 KGHDR and CDR2 SFDVKD. J was trimmed by 5 bases and V by 2 bases; bases with no gene match: 5. The CDR3 coding sequence is TGTGCCACCAGTGATTCTGCGGGGGGGCAGGAGACCCAGTACTTC. Translated: CATSDSAGGQETQYF.

The chain uses TRBV5-1 and TRBJ1-1; TRBD1 might be the D (5 bases). V gave up 4 bases and J gave up 1 base, with 11 bases separating them. CDR1 and CDR2 from the germline V gene are SGHRS and YFSETQ. The CDR3 is made up of 14 amino acids. CDR3 residues: CASSAGRENTEAFF. DNA of the CDR3: TGCGCCAGCAGCGCGGGGCGCGAGAACACTGAAGCTTTCTTT.

This chain links TRBV3-1 (or the pseudogene TRBV3-2) with TRBJ1-2, with no clear D. Germline V gene lookup returns CDR1 LGHDT and CDR2 YNNKEL (reference sequence). The CDR3 covers 13 residues. With 0 bases removed from V and 8 bases from J, the gap between germline ends came to 10 bases. This CDR3 is CASSQDPGYGYTF. The CDR3 nucleotides read TGTGCCAGCAGCCAAGATCCGGGTTACGGCTACACCTTC.

The chain is built from TRBV18 and TRBJ1-2; D may be TRBD1 (5 bases). The germline gives CDR1 KGHSH, CDR2 LQKENI. The CDR3 loop spans 13 amino acids. V lost 2 bases and J 5 bases, leaving 9 bases between the germline ends. The chain's CDR3 is CASSPFDSYGYTF. In DNA, the CDR3 is TGTGCCAGCTCACCATTCGACAGTTATGGCTACACCTTC.

The chain couples TRBV5-1 to TRBJ1-1, with 7 positions matching TRBD1. The CDR3 runs 13 residues. J was trimmed by 5 bases and V by 2 bases; bases with no gene match: 3. Germline V gene sequence: CDR1 SGHRS, CDR2 YFSETQ. The CDR3 here is CASSFTGETEAFF. In DNA, the CDR3 is TGCGCCAGCAGCTTTACAGGGGAGACTGAAGCTTTCTTT.

CDR3 DNA sequence: TGTGCCAGCAGTGTGGAGGCAGGACAGGGAGAAGATACGCAGTATTTT. This codes for CASSVEAGQGEDTQYF. The V and J genes are TRBV6-4 and TRBJ2-3; 8 bases fit TRBD1. Germline V gene data show CDR1 as MRHNA and CDR2 as SNTAGT. The CDR3 runs to 16 residues. V lost 4 bases and J lost 5; bases outside the gene matches: 11.

The V gene is TRBV5-6, the J gene TRBJ1-2; 7 nucleotides agree with TRBD1. CDR1 is SGHDT, CDR2 YYEEEE, per germline. This CDR3 is 15 amino acids long. V shed 0 bases, J shed 4 bases, and the junction held 6 bases outside the gene matches. CDR3 residues: CASSLAGTALYGYTF. The CDR3 nucleotides read TGTGCCAGCAGCTTGGCCGGGACAGCCCTCTATGGCTACACCTTC.